Below are 31 T cell receptor beta chains sequenced from a single sample in a study of cytomegalovirus exposure and HLA in healthy donors. The PCR was carried out with 60 Vbeta primers and 13 Jbeta primers. Assay: immunoSEQ multiplex PCR; the TCRdb copy retains only in-frame clones and omits some. The table includes some 180,000 clones, around 80% detected once. The sequenced material came from PBMCs. These receptors were taken from a woman between 25 and 40 years old in good health and CMV-seronegative.

The J gene is TRBJ2-7, the V gene TRBV9; 11 bases fit TRBD2. Germline lookup yields CDR1 SGDLS and CDR2 YYNGEE. The V segment lost 3 bases and the J segment 3 bases; nucleotides outside the gene matches: 2. This CDR3 contains 14 residues. The CDR3 DNA reads as TGTGCCAGCAGCGGGGGACTAGCGGACTACGAGCAGTACTTC. Translated, it gives CASSGGLADYEQYF.

The chain employs TRBV5-1 and TRBJ1-1, with TRBD1 as a possible D gene (6 bases). Germline V gives CDR1 SGHRS, CDR2 YFSETQ. This CDR3 comprises 16 residues. Trimming shortened V by 4 bases and J by 1 base, and 17 bases separated the two germline ends. Here the CDR3 reads CASSKENRVGNTEAFF. The CDR3 DNA is TGCGCCAGCAGCAAAGAAAACAGGGTGGGGAACACTGAAGCTTTCTTT. The whole variable domain, filled in from reference TRBV5-1 and TRBJ1-1, reads KAGVTQTPRYLIKTRGQQVTLSCSPISGHRSVSWYQQTPGQGLQFLFEYFSETQRNKGNFPGRFSGRQFSNSRSEMNVSTLELGDSALYLCASSKENRVGNTEAFFGQGTRLTVV.

As DNA, the CDR3 is TGTGCCAGTCATCCGGACAGGGCTCAGCCCCAGCATTTT. This codes for CASHPDRAQPQHF. V usage is TRBV19 and J usage is TRBJ1-5, with 8 nucleotides matching TRBD1. Per germline, CDR1 LNHDA and CDR2 SQIVND (reference sequence). The CDR3 loop spans 13 amino acids. V shed 8 bases, J shed 6 bases, and the junction held 6 bases outside the gene matches.

The CDR3 spells CASSPAGRELFF. CDR3 DNA: TGTGCCAGCAGCCCGGCGGGCAGGGAGCTGTTTTTT. The J gene is TRBJ2-2, the V gene TRBV7-9; D is possibly TRBD2 (5 bases). Trimming took 5 bases from V and 9 from J, leaving 10 bases between them. The germline gives CDR1 SEHNR, CDR2 FQNEAQ (reference sequence). The length of the CDR3 is 12 residues.

This clone was counted between two and nine times. The rearrangement joins TRBV2 to TRBJ2-1, with no clear D. Deletions cut 5 bases from V and 5 bases from J, with 7 bases between. CDR3 size: 12 residues. Germline CDR1 reads SNHLY; CDR2 reads FYNNEI. This chain's CDR3 is CASSLGDNEQFF. CDR3 sequence (DNA): TGTGCCAGCAGTCTAGGAGACAATGAGCAGTTCTTC.

The gene calls are TRBV7-2 and TRBJ1-1, with D possibly being TRBD1 (6 bases). The CDR3 is made up of 13 amino acids. Trimming cost V 4 bases and J 5 bases, with 11 bases left between them. CDR1 is SGHTA and CDR2 is FQGNSA in the germline V gene. The CDR3 here is CASSYPGVTEAFF. The CDR3 DNA sequence: TGTGCCAGCAGCTACCCAGGGGTTACTGAAGCTTTCTTT. Supplemented by reference TRBV7-2 and TRBJ1-1, the full variable domain reads GAGVSQSPSNKVTEKGKDVELRCDPISGHTALYWYRQSLGQGLEFLIYFQGNSAPDKSGLPSDRFSAERTGGSVSTLTIQRTQQEDSAVYLCASSYPGVTEAFFGQGTRLTVV.

The chain is built from TRBV18 and TRBJ1-2; D not certain. The CDR3 is made up of 13 amino acids. Germline CDR1 KGHSH, CDR2 LQKENI. Trimming stripped 2 bases from V and 3 bases from J, with 7 bases between. The CDR3 is CASSPSVDYGYTF. In DNA, the CDR3 is TGTGCCAGCTCACCATCCGTTGACTATGGCTACACCTTC.

The chain carries TRBV27 and TRBJ1-2, with a weak D call TRBD1 (6 bases). CDR1 is MNHEY and CDR2 is SMNVEV in the germline V gene (reference sequence). CDR3 length: 14 amino acids. The V gene lost 2 bases and the J gene lost 3 bases, with 10 bases spanning the gap. The CDR3 loop is CASSLIGTYYGYTF. CDR3 DNA: TGTGCCAGCAGTTTAATAGGGACATACTATGGCTACACCTTC.

The genes are TRBV9 and TRBJ2-5; D remains unclear. Trimming cost V 0 bases and J 4 bases, with 10 bases left between them. CDR3 length: 14 residues. In germline, CDR1 is SGDLS, CDR2 YYNGEE. DNA of the CDR3: TGTGCCAGCAGCGTAGTTGCTAGAGGAGAGACCCAGTACTTC. It specifies CASSVVARGETQYF.

J is TRBJ1-1 and V is TRBV15; weak D call: TRBD1 (5 bases). CDR1 and CDR2 (germline): LNHNV, YYDKDF (reference sequence). V lost 5 bases to trimming and J lost 1 base, with 8 bases between them. This CDR3 comprises 13 residues. In DNA, the CDR3 is TGTGCCACCAGCCCCAGGGCGAACACTGAAGCTTTCTTT. Its translation is CATSPRANTEAFF.

The V call is TRBV4-1, the J call TRBJ2-7, with D possibly matching TRBD2 (7 bases). The CDR3 is made up of 16 amino acids. V lost 1 base, J lost 1 base, and 14 bases lay in between. Germline assignment: CDR1 MGHRA and CDR2 YSYEKL. The CDR3 bases are TGCGCCAGCAGCCAAGTACTGGGGGGGGCTTCCTACGAGCAGTACTTC. Residues: CASSQVLGGASYEQYF.

The rearrangement uses TRBV2 and TRBJ1-4; 9 nucleotides match TRBD1. The CDR3 extends over 16 amino acids. Germline V gene sequence: CDR1 SNHLY, CDR2 FYNNEI. The V segment lost 5 bases and the J segment 2 bases; nucleotides outside the gene matches: 6. The chain's CDR3 is CASSRRTGGTNEKLFF. The DNA for the CDR3 is TGTGCCAGCAGTCGCCGCACAGGGGGCACTAATGAAAAACTGTTTTTT. Supplemented by reference TRBV2 and TRBJ1-4, the full variable domain reads EPEVTQTPSHQVTQMGQEVILRCVPISNHLYFYWYRQILGQKVEFLVSFYNNEISEKSEIFDDQFSVERPDGSNFTLKIRSTKLEDSAMYFCASSRRTGGTNEKLFFGSGTQLSVL.

There are a few counts of this clone. This rearrangement joins TRBV7-6 to TRBJ2-3, with 8 bases that match TRBD2. The CDR3 covers 15 residues. The V gene end was trimmed by 1 base and the J gene end by 5 bases; junction bases not matched to a gene: 5. Germline CDR1 SGHVS, CDR2 FNYEAQ. The CDR3: CASSLGSGRGDTQYF. The CDR3 DNA reads as TGTGCCAGCAGCTTAGGTTCCGGGAGGGGAGATACGCAGTATTTT.

This clone was found once. The chain links TRBV9 to TRBJ2-2, with TRBD1 matching 9 bases. Germline assignment: CDR1 SGDLS and CDR2 YYNGEE. This CDR3 comprises 17 residues. The junction had 6 bases not matched to a gene; V was cut back by 0 bases and J by 3 bases. The CDR3 protein is CASSVDYRTGDTGELFF. CDR3 nucleotides: TGTGCCAGCAGCGTAGATTATAGGACAGGGGACACCGGGGAGCTGTTTTTT.

Worth noting for this clone: At one of its ends the junction is not consistent with the germline gene, which may arise from a read error. The genes are TRBV18 and TRBJ1-4, with D possibly matching TRBD1 (6 bases). Germline CDR1 reads KGHSH; CDR2 reads LQKENI. The CDR3 is made up of 14 amino acids. The CDR3 protein is CASSPGQFNEKLFF. The CDR3 DNA reads TGTGCCAGCTCACCAGGACAGTTTAATGAGAAACTGTTTTTT.

The chain uses TRBV5-6 and TRBJ2-5, with TRBD2 matching 12 bases. The DNA end is a closer match to TRBJ2-7, so the J assignment may be wrong. The germline V gene has CDR1 SGHDT and CDR2 YYEEEE. The CDR3 is 14 residues long. CDR3 region: CASRGLAGTYEQYF. CDR3 nucleotides: TGTGCCAGCCGAGGACTAGCGGGAACCTACGAGCAGTACTTC.

This chain uses TRBV6-6 with TRBJ2-7; 9 nucleotides line up with TRBD1. J gave up 4 bases and V 6 bases, and 13 bases lay outside the gene matches. The CDR3 has 16 amino acids. Germline V gives CDR1 MNHNY, CDR2 SVGAGI (reference sequence). Here the CDR3 DNA reads TGTGCCAGCAGCCAAACCGAACAGGGGGCTACGTACGAGCAGTACTTC. This gives the protein CASSQTEQGATYEQYF.

The V and J genes are TRBV29-1 and TRBJ2-7; 11 bases line up with TRBD2. The V gene end was trimmed by 6 bases and the J gene end by 3 bases; junction bases not matched to a gene: 10. The CDR3 is 15 residues long. Germline values: CDR1 SQVTM, CDR2 ANQGSEA. CDR3 region: CSVELAGDTIYEQYF. The CDR3 region has the DNA TGCAGCGTCGAACTAGCGGGGGATACTATCTACGAGCAGTACTTC.

The rearrangement joins TRBV20-1 to TRBJ2-7, with D possibly TRBD2 on 5 matching bases. The CDR3 loop spans 8 amino acids. CDR1 and CDR2 from the germline V gene are DFQATT and SNEGSKA (reference sequence). The CDR3 loop is CRAGQNYF. The CDR3 nucleotides read TGCAGGGCGGGTCAAAATTACTTC.

The CDR3 sequence is CASSLKRDYEQYF. Here the CDR3 DNA reads TGTGCCAGTAGTTTGAAGAGGGACTACGAGCAGTACTTC. This chain uses TRBV19 with TRBJ2-7; TRBD2 is a possible D gene (5 bases). Trimming took off 5 bases at V and 3 bases at J, with 11 bases between the two ends. The CDR3 is 13 residues long. Germline CDR1 and CDR2: LNHDA and SQIVND (reference sequence).

The chain couples TRBV10-1 to TRBJ2-1; TRBD1 matches 9 bases. The V segment lost 4 bases and the J segment 7 bases; nucleotides outside the gene matches: 5. Germline CDR1 reads WNHNN; CDR2 reads SYGVQD (reference sequence). The CDR3 extends over 14 amino acids. CDR3 amino acids: CASSATGGRNEQFF. Here the CDR3 DNA reads TGCGCCAGCAGTGCGACAGGGGGTAGGAATGAGCAGTTCTTC.

The chain links TRBV7-9 to TRBJ1-1; tentatively, D is TRBD1 (6 bases). The CDR3 is 17 amino acids. Trimming shortened V by 6 bases and J by 0 bases, and 20 bases separated the two germline ends. Germline V gene data show CDR1 as SEHNR and CDR2 as FQNEAQ (reference sequence). CDR3 region: CASSLQGSGIMNTEAFF. CDR3 sequence (DNA): TGTGCCAGCAGTTTGCAGGGGAGTGGAATCATGAACACTGAAGCTTTCTTT.

The chain is built from TRBV5-1 and TRBJ2-2; no clear D. CDR3 length equals 17 residues. Per the germline V gene, CDR1 is SGHRS and CDR2 is YFSETQ. Trimming removed 0 bases at V and 4 bases at J, with 16 bases between. The CDR3 protein is CASSLVLVQARTGELFF. CDR3 nucleotide sequence: TGCGCCAGCAGCTTGGTGCTCGTGCAGGCCCGCACCGGGGAGCTGTTTTTT. Together with reference TRBV5-1 and TRBJ2-2, the CDR3 gives the full variable domain: KAGVTQTPRYLIKTRGQQVTLSCSPISGHRSVSWYQQTPGQGLQFLFEYFSETQRNKGNFPGRFSGRQFSNSRSEMNVSTLELGDSALYLCASSLVLVQARTGELFFGEGSRLTVL.

The genes are TRBV5-1 and TRBJ2-2; possibly TRBD2 for D (5 bases). There are 14 residues in the CDR3. Between the trimmed V and J ends, which lost 5 bases and 0 bases, there was a span of 8 bases. In germline, CDR1 is SGHRS, CDR2 YFSETQ. CDR3 sequence (DNA): TGCGCCAGCAGTTGGACTCCGAACACCGGGGAGCTGTTTTTT. Residues: CASSWTPNTGELFF.

The J gene is TRBJ2-7, the V gene TRBV6-6, with 7 bases aligning to TRBD2. J gave up 7 bases and V 6 bases, and 15 bases lay outside the gene matches. The CDR3 sequence is 15 residues long. The germline CDR1 and CDR2 sequences are MNHNY and SVGAGI (reference sequence). CDR3 sequence (DNA): TGTGCCAGCAGCCCCGGCGGGGGTCAATTTGGGGAGCAGTACTTC. Protein: CASSPGGGQFGEQYF.

This clone was seen a few times. The rearrangement uses TRBV10-3 and TRBJ2-7; the D gene is possibly TRBD1 (6 bases). The V end lost 5 bases, the J end lost 2 bases, and 19 bases lay between the germline ends. The CDR3 runs to 16 residues. The germline V gene has CDR1 ENHRY and CDR2 SYGVKD. CDR3 coding DNA: TGTGCCATCAGTTCCATGGCCGGGACACGGGCCTACGAGCAGTACTTC. Translated, it gives CAISSMAGTRAYEQYF.

This rearrangement joins TRBV7-2 to TRBJ2-3, with a possible D match to TRBD1 (6 bases). Germline assignment: CDR1 SGHTA and CDR2 FQGNSA. CDR3 size: 15 residues. The germline V and J ends were trimmed by 5 bases and 1 base, with 13 bases remaining between them. As DNA, the CDR3 is TGTGCCAGCAGCCCCCAGGGGTTGGGCACAGATACGCAGTATTTT. Residues: CASSPQGLGTDTQYF.

This sequence joins TRBV5-1 and TRBJ2-2; 8 positions match TRBD1. Germline trimming cut 4 bases from V and 7 bases from J; bases unmatched to any gene: 12. The CDR3 loop spans 16 amino acids. Germline V gene lookup returns CDR1 SGHRS and CDR2 YFSETQ. CDR3 coding DNA: TGCGCCAGCAGCATTGGAACCCAGGGGGCAGGCGGGGAGCTGTTTTTT. This gives the protein CASSIGTQGAGGELFF. The complete variable domain, with remaining parts taken from reference TRBV5-1 and TRBJ2-2, reads KAGVTQTPRYLIKTRGQQVTLSCSPISGHRSVSWYQQTPGQGLQFLFEYFSETQRNKGNFPGRFSGRQFSNSRSEMNVSTLELGDSALYLCASSIGTQGAGGELFFGEGSRLTVL.

This rearrangement joins TRBV9 to TRBJ1-1; 9 bases match TRBD1. The V gene's germline CDR1 is SGDLS and CDR2 YYNGEE. Losses at the gene ends were 4 bases for V and 5 bases for J; bases not matched to a gene: 6. CDR3 size: 14 residues. The CDR3 nucleotides are TGTGCCAGCAGCTCCGGGACAGGGAGGACTGAAGCTTTCTTT. It codes for CASSSGTGRTEAFF.

The rearrangement uses TRBV4-1 and TRBJ1-1; D gene uncertain. CDR1 is MGHRA and CDR2 is YSYEKL in the germline V gene. Trimming stripped 0 bases from V and 1 base from J, with 9 bases between. This CDR3 is 15 amino acids long. The CDR3 is CASSQDESKNTEAFF. For the CDR3, the DNA is TGCGCCAGCAGCCAAGATGAGAGTAAGAACACTGAAGCTTTCTTT.

The chain has TRBV2 and TRBJ2-7, with D possibly TRBD2 on 5 matching bases. Germline loops: CDR1 SNHLY, CDR2 FYNNEI. This CDR3 spans 17 amino acids. Trimming stripped 1 base from V and 7 bases from J, with 23 bases between. The CDR3: CASSEGGQVANMGEQYF. The CDR3 bases are TGTGCCAGCAGTGAAGGAGGGCAGGTCGCCAACATGGGGGAGCAGTACTTC. Drawing the rest from reference TRBV2 and TRBJ2-7, the complete variable domain is EPEVTQTPSHQVTQMGQEVILRCVPISNHLYFYWYRQILGQKVEFLVSFYNNEISEKSEIFDDQFSVERPDGSNFTLKIRSTKLEDSAMYFCASSEGGQVANMGEQYFGPGTRLTVT.